One sample yielded the 26 T cell receptor beta chains listed below, sequenced in a study of cytotoxic CD8 clonotypes in ibrutinib-treated CLL. Only in-frame clones appear in the TCRdb table, and some are missing; sequencing was by immunoSEQ multiplex PCR. The sample includes around 160,000 clones, around nine tenths of them seen just once. Sequencing used PBMCs, obtained at disease progression, from a patient treated with ibrutinib. All receptors derive from a human donor with chronic lymphocytic leukemia.

The chain couples TRBV7-2 to TRBJ1-1, with a tentative D call TRBD1 (6 bases). The CDR3 is 14 residues long. CDR1 SGHTA and CDR2 FQGNSA come from the germline V gene. V gave up 5 bases and J gave up 5 bases, with 15 bases separating them. CDR3 nucleotide sequence: TGTGCCAGCAGCACAAAGGGGGGTAGGACTGAAGCTTTCTTT. This codes for CASSTKGGRTEAFF.

In this sample, this clone turned up once. The chain combines TRBV2 with TRBJ1-1; the D gene is possibly TRBD1 (5 bases). V gave up 7 bases and J gave up 4 bases, with 16 bases separating them. Germline V gives CDR1 SNHLY, CDR2 FYNNEI. This CDR3 spans 14 amino acids. The CDR3 DNA reads as TGTGCCAGCAAAGGGCAGGGACGTAGCACTGAAGCTTTCTTT. This encodes CASKGQGRSTEAFF.

This chain joins TRBV10-2 and TRBJ2-7; TRBD1 matches 7 bases. The CDR3 covers 14 residues. V was pared by 8 bases and J by 1 base, with 8 bases of the junction left unmatched. Germline loops: CDR1 WSHSY, CDR2 SAAADI. The CDR3 DNA reads as TGCGCCAGCTGGGGACAGTACGAGTCCTACGAGCAGTACTTC. As protein: CASWGQYESYEQYF.

This chain uses TRBV29-1 with TRBJ2-7; perhaps D is TRBD1 or TRBD2 (6 bases each). Germline CDR1 reads SQVTM; CDR2 reads ANQGSEA. Trimming stripped 4 bases from V and 5 bases from J, with 12 bases between. The CDR3 is made up of 12 amino acids. The CDR3 nucleotides read TGCAGCGTTGTAACCGGGGGCCACGAGCAGTACTTC. Translating gives CSVVTGGHEQYF.

On this clone: In the same sample, other DNA sequences code for this CDR3. This chain connects TRBV7-9 to TRBJ2-1; D is possibly TRBD2 (5 bases). The germline CDR1 and CDR2 sequences are SEHNR and FQNEAQ (reference sequence). The germline V and J ends were trimmed by 4 bases and 2 bases, with 6 bases remaining between them. The CDR3 length is 13 residues. CDR3 DNA: TGTGCCAGCAGCTCGGGGACCTACAATGAGCAGTTCTTC. The encoded protein is CASSSGTYNEQFF.

The genes are TRBV4-1 and TRBJ1-1, with D perhaps TRBD1 (5 bases). Trimming stripped 1 base from V and 6 bases from J, with 21 bases between. CDR1 is MGHRA, CDR2 YSYEKL, per germline. The CDR3 extends over 17 amino acids. The DNA for the CDR3 is TGCGCCAGCAGCCAAGCTTCCCCTGGGGGGTTCGAAGCTGAAGCTTTCTTT. It specifies CASSQASPGGFEAEAFF.

This chain links TRBV7-3 with TRBJ2-1; tentatively, D is TRBD1 (6 bases). This CDR3 contains 16 residues. Trimming removed 6 bases at V and 5 bases at J, with 20 bases between. Germline CDR1 SGHTA, CDR2 FQGTGA. CDR3 DNA: TGTGCCAGCAGTCCAGTAGGGGGAAGAGTTGACAATGAGCAGTTCTTC. This codes for CASSPVGGRVDNEQFF.

The chain links TRBV6-5 to TRBJ2-1; 10 nucleotides align to TRBD1. There are 16 residues in the CDR3. Germline loops: CDR1 MNHEY, CDR2 SVGAGI. V gave up 2 bases and J gave up 3 bases; unmatched junction bases: 4. CDR3 in amino acids: CASSYPRTGGYNEQFF. The CDR3 DNA is TGTGCCAGCAGTTACCCCAGGACAGGGGGCTACAATGAGCAGTTCTTC.

CDR3 coding DNA: TGCGCCACCTCCCCCGACAGGGCTGTTTACAATGAGCAGTTCTTC. It specifies CATSPDRAVYNEQFF. This chain links TRBV5-1 with TRBJ2-1; TRBD1 agrees at 7 bases. Losses at the gene ends were 9 bases for V and 4 bases for J; bases not matched to a gene: 13. CDR1 SGHRS and CDR2 YFSETQ come from the germline V gene. There are 15 residues in the CDR3.

This chain joins TRBV9 and TRBJ1-2; D not resolved. This CDR3 has 17 amino acids. With 0 bases removed from V and 3 bases from J, the gap between germline ends came to 18 bases. In germline, CDR1 is SGDLS, CDR2 YYNGEE. CDR3 nucleotide sequence: TGTGCCAGCAGCGTAGGGGGAGCGAGGGAGTATTACTATGGCTACACCTTC. This codes for CASSVGGAREYYYGYTF.

The rearrangement links TRBV7-8 to TRBJ2-5; 11 bases match TRBD1. This CDR3 comprises 17 residues. V shed 5 bases and J 1 base; nucleotides not matched to a gene: 9. Germline values: CDR1 SGHVS, CDR2 FQNEAQ. CDR3 in amino acids: CASSKEAGTGGQETQYF. The CDR3 coding sequence is TGTGCCAGCAGCAAAGAAGCCGGGACAGGGGGCCAAGAGACCCAGTACTTC.

The gene calls are TRBV4-2 and TRBJ1-5; 8 bases match TRBD1. CDR1 is LGHNA, CDR2 YNFKEQ, per germline. Trimming took 3 bases from V and 5 from J; bases not matched to a gene: 3. This CDR3 spans 14 amino acids. CDR3 sequence reads: CASSQDRAYQPQHF. The CDR3 DNA sequence: TGTGCCAGCAGCCAGGACAGGGCCTATCAGCCCCAGCATTTT.

This rearrangement joins TRBV19 to TRBJ2-7; TRBD2 matches 7 bases. The CDR3 runs to 16 residues. Germline V gene data show CDR1 as LNHDA and CDR2 as SQIVND (reference sequence). V dropped 6 bases and J dropped 0; count of bases not matched to a gene: 11. This CDR3 is CASRIGASGSSYEQYF. The DNA of the CDR3 is TGTGCCAGTAGAATTGGGGCTAGCGGCAGCTCCTACGAGCAGTACTTC.

CDR3 nucleotide sequence: TGCAGCGCAATGCTAGGGAATATCCTCACAGATACGCAGTATTTT. Its translation is CSAMLGNILTDTQYF. This chain connects TRBV29-1 to TRBJ2-3; D gene uncertain. The V end was cut by 7 bases, the J end by 2 bases, with 19 bases between. This CDR3 region has 15 residues. Germline assignment: CDR1 SQVTM and CDR2 ANQGSEA.

The chain links TRBV7-9 to TRBJ2-7; 9 positions match TRBD1. In germline, CDR1 is SEHNR, CDR2 FQNEAQ (reference sequence). CDR3 length: 15 amino acids. The J segment lost 4 bases and the V segment lost 4 bases, leaving 8 bases of the junction unmatched. CDR3 sequence (DNA): TGTGCCAGCAGCTCGCGGGACAGGGTCGAGTACGAGCAGTACTTC. It codes for CASSSRDRVEYEQYF.

The genes are TRBV19 and TRBJ1-2, with no clear D. The CDR3 totals 15 residues. Looked up from germline, CDR1 is LNHDA and CDR2 is SQIVND (reference sequence). Trimming pared 1 base from V and 0 bases from J, leaving 9 bases between. The CDR3 spells CASSIVAATNYGYTF. CDR3 nucleotides: TGTGCCAGTAGTATAGTGGCAGCCACTAACTATGGCTACACCTTC.

The chain links TRBV27 to TRBJ2-1, with 10 bases that match TRBD1. The V gene's germline CDR1 is MNHEY and CDR2 SMNVEV (reference sequence). V shed 7 bases, J shed 4 bases, and the junction held 13 bases outside the gene matches. There are 17 residues in the CDR3. The CDR3 sequence: CASTDTSGTGAYNEQFF. CDR3 DNA sequence: TGTGCCAGCACCGATACTTCAGGGACAGGGGCTTACAATGAGCAGTTCTTC.

This chain uses TRBV25-1 with TRBJ1-1; D is ambiguous. Trimming stripped 4 bases from V and 4 bases from J, with 10 bases between. Germline V gene sequence: CDR1 MGHDK, CDR2 SYGVNS. The CDR3 has 13 residues. The CDR3 DNA sequence: TGTGCCAGCAGTGCCGGACGAGCCACTGAAGCTTTCTTT. Translating gives CASSAGRATEAFF.

This rearrangement joins TRBV15 to TRBJ2-7, with a weak D call TRBD2 (6 bases). Germline values: CDR1 LNHNV, CDR2 YYDKDF (reference sequence). Trimming removed 0 bases from V and 3 bases from J, with 12 bases in between. The CDR3 is 15 amino acids. The CDR3 spells CATSRDLGGGYEQYF. DNA for the CDR3: TGTGCCACCAGCAGAGATCTTGGGGGAGGCTACGAGCAGTACTTC.

The chain employs TRBV11-2 and TRBJ2-7; 8 bases line up with TRBD2. CDR1 and CDR2 from the germline V gene are SGHAT and FQNNGV. CDR3 length: 16 amino acids. V trimming: 5 bases; J trimming: 6 bases; junction bases outside the gene matches: 15. The CDR3, as DNA: TGTGCCAGCAGCCCACGCCCAAACGGGAGGGCCAGCGAGCAGTACTTC. Translating gives CASSPRPNGRASEQYF. The entire variable domain, with the rest obtained from reference TRBV11-2 and TRBJ2-7, is as follows: EAGVAQSPRYKIIEKRQSVAFWCNPISGHATLYWYQQILGQGPKLLIQFQNNGVVDDSQLPKDRFSAERLKGVDSTLKIQPAKLEDSAVYLCASSPRPNGRASEQYFGPGTRLTVT.

The V and J genes are TRBV10-3 and TRBJ2-1, with 12 bases fitting TRBD2. Germline values: CDR1 ENHRY, CDR2 SYGVKD. The CDR3 extends over 15 amino acids. V dropped 5 bases and J dropped 6; count of bases not matched to a gene: 5. The chain's CDR3 is CAISRTSGEFNEQFF. As DNA, the CDR3 is TGTGCCATCAGTCGGACTAGCGGGGAGTTCAATGAGCAGTTCTTC.

This chain connects TRBV19 to TRBJ2-1; 8 bases are shared with TRBD1. Germline V gives CDR1 LNHDA, CDR2 SQIVND (reference sequence). This CDR3 is built from 20 residues. V was clipped by 8 bases and J by 7 bases; unmatched bases: 28. CDR3 in DNA: TGTGCCAGTCCCGAAAGTGGACAGGGATCTTGGGAGTGGGGTTGGAATGAGCAGTTCTTC. Protein sequence: CASPESGQGSWEWGWNEQFF. Using reference TRBV19 and TRBJ2-1 for the parts outside the CDR3, the full variable domain is DGGITQSPKYLFRKEGQNVTLSCEQNLNHDAMYWYRQDPGQGLRLIYYSQIVNDFQKGDIAEGYSVSREKKESFPLTVTSAQKNPTAFYLCASPESGQGSWEWGWNEQFFGPGTRLTVL.

J is TRBJ1-1 and V is TRBV7-8, with TRBD1 matching 7 bases. Trimming removed 5 bases from V and 3 bases from J; junction bases left unmatched: 3. This CDR3 region has 13 residues. Germline CDR1 reads SGHVS; CDR2 reads FQNEAQ. In nucleotides, the CDR3 is TGTGCCAGCAGCGAGGACAGGTACACTGAAGCTTTCTTT. Translation gives CASSEDRYTEAFF. Together with reference TRBV7-8 and TRBJ1-1, the CDR3 gives the full variable domain: GAGVSQSPRYKVAKRGQDVALRCDPISGHVSLFWYQQALGQGPEFLTYFQNEAQLDKSGLPSDRFFAERPEGSVSTLKIQRTQQEDSAVYLCASSEDRYTEAFFGQGTRLTVV.

This clone was found a few times. The rearrangement uses TRBV6-1 and TRBJ2-1; TRBD2 matches at 7 bases. Trimming removed 8 bases from V and 5 bases from J; junction bases left unmatched: 6. The V gene's germline CDR1 is MNHNS and CDR2 SASEGT. CDR3 length: 13 residues. The CDR3, as DNA: TGTGCCAGCCGCCGGGACTACGACAATGAGCAGTTCTTC. Its translation is CASRRDYDNEQFF.

V usage is TRBV18 and J usage is TRBJ2-3, with D possibly matching TRBD1 (5 bases). Trimming stripped 3 bases from V and 4 bases from J, with 11 bases between. Germline V gives CDR1 KGHSH, CDR2 LQKENI. The CDR3 is 14 residues long. The CDR3 bases are TGTGCCAGCTCACCGACAGTAAGTTCAGATACGCAGTATTTT. Translating it yields CASSPTVSSDTQYF.

Comments on this clone: One junction end disagrees with the germline gene, perhaps due to a read error. The chain employs TRBV5-4 and TRBJ2-4; tentatively, D is TRBD1 or TRBD2 (5 bases each). The CDR3 contains 18 residues. Germline V gives CDR1 SGHNT, CDR2 YYREEE (reference sequence). CDR3 coding DNA: TGCGCCAGCAGCCAAGACCCCCCGGGGACGTTAGCCAAAAACATTCAGTACTTC. Translation gives CASSQDPPGTLAKNIQYF.